This T cell receptor (beta chain) came from a study of cytotoxic CD8 clonotypes in ibrutinib-treated CLL. The method was immunoSEQ multiplex PCR; TCRdb's version includes in-frame clones alone and lacks a portion of them. The sample yields about 300,000 clones, around 69% seen once. V gave up 0 bases and J gave up 7 bases; unmatched junction bases: 8. This CDR3 region has 16 residues. From germline, CDR1 is LGHNA and CDR2 YSLEER. Library input was approximately 2.1 micrograms of DNA from cryopreserved PBMCs. This material consisted of PBMCs, taken at disease progression, from a patient treated with ibrutinib. The receptor's source is a human donor with chronic lymphocytic leukemia. The gene calls are TRBV4-3 and TRBJ2-1, with 8 bases aligning to TRBD2. CDR3: CASSQDRSGSWNEQFF. For the CDR3, the DNA is TGCGCCAGCAGCCAAGATAGGAGCGGGAGTTGGAATGAGCAGTTCTTC.